Described below is a single T cell receptor beta chain sequence and its context. Its antigen is currently unknown. Template material for TCR beta VDJ and CDR3 profiling consisted of genomic DNA. TCRdb re-called the reads with MiXCR, one entry per CDR3 protein. The data contain 260,000 or so distinct CDR3 sequences, 82% of them singletons. These data come from a study of CD8+CD57+ T cells in acquired aplastic anemia. Study information: An average of 3.2 ug of DNA was obtained from sorted CD4+ and CD8+ cells.

Sequencing was done on patients that had shown CD8+CD57+ cell expansion by flow cytometry. All patients were therapy-naive when blood was sampled. The CDR3 length is 16 residues. The ends lost 3 bases at V and 13 bases at J; junction bases unmatched: 17. Germline V gene lookup returns CDR1 SGHVS and CDR2 FQNEAQ. Regarding the study as a whole: Any difference that existed in CD8+ Simpson's diversity between patients and controls was not significant. Patients and controls turned out to have 25 to 35 CD8+ CDR3 sequences in common.

The receptor was isolated from a human donor with aplastic anemia. The source material was sorted CD4+, CD8+, or CD8+CD57+ T cells (not recorded which) from PBMCs. This chain uses TRBV7-8 with TRBJ2-1; 8 nucleotides match TRBD2. The CDR3 nucleotides are TGTGCCAGCAGCTTTCAGAGAGGTCCCGGGAGGGATTATCAGTTCTTC. Translation gives CASSFQRGPGRDYQFF.